Each of the 21 T cell receptor beta chains below was sequenced from the same sample in a study of blood T cell repertoires in COVID-19. TCRdb keeps only in-frame clones here, not all; method: immunoSEQ multiplex PCR. Of approximately 280,000 clones listed, less than 85% are singletons. Sequencing input: PBMCs or T cells enriched from blood (not recorded which). All receptors come from a woman in her forties or fifties who had recovered from COVID-19.

The V gene is TRBV18, the J gene TRBJ2-2; TRBD1 matches 7 bases. The CDR3 extends over 16 amino acids. V gave up 2 bases and J gave up 2 bases; unmatched junction bases: 5. Germline V gene lookup returns CDR1 KGHSH and CDR2 LQKENI. The CDR3 DNA follows: TGTGCCAGCTCACCAATGACAGGGTATAACACCGGGGAGCTGTTTTTT. Residues: CASSPMTGYNTGELFF.

The rearrangement joins TRBV27 to TRBJ2-7, with TRBD2 as a possible D gene (5 bases). V dropped 6 bases and J dropped 2 bases, with 14 bases sitting between them. The CDR3 covers 14 residues. Germline-derived CDR1 and CDR2 are MNHEY and SMNVEV (reference sequence). CDR3 coding DNA: TGTGCCAGCAGCAGTAGGACTCTTGCCTACGAGCAGTACTTC. Protein product: CASSSRTLAYEQYF.

This clone was observed a handful of times. The rearrangement joins TRBV4-1 to TRBJ1-2, with D unresolved. The V end was cut by 0 bases, the J end by 7 bases, with 15 bases between. CDR3 size: 15 residues. In germline, CDR1 is MGHRA, CDR2 YSYEKL. CDR3 coding DNA: TGCGCCAGCAGCCAAGATCTTGGACTCTCCTCTGGCTACACCTTC. It codes for CASSQDLGLSSGYTF.

This chain links TRBV7-9 with TRBJ2-1; weak D call: TRBD2 (6 bases). Per germline, CDR1 SEHNR and CDR2 FQNEAQ (reference sequence). There are 15 residues in the CDR3. Trimming removed 2 bases from V and 1 base from J, with 9 bases in between. CDR3 amino acids: CASSLRRGSYNEQFF. The CDR3 DNA is TGTGCCAGCAGCTTAAGGCGGGGTTCCTACAATGAGCAGTTCTTC.

This rearrangement joins TRBV6-5 to TRBJ2-1, with 14 bases lining up with TRBD2. This CDR3 has 15 amino acids. CDR1 MNHEY and CDR2 SVGAGI come from the germline V gene. V lost 6 bases and J lost 9; bases outside the gene matches: 7. CDR3 loop: CASSQGLAGEREQFF. DNA for the CDR3: TGTGCCAGCAGCCAGGGACTAGCGGGAGAACGTGAGCAGTTCTTC.

This sequence joins TRBV19 and TRBJ1-4, with 7 bases lining up with TRBD1. J lost 0 bases, V lost 10 bases, and 11 bases had no gene match. This CDR3 region has 16 residues. Germline V gives CDR1 LNHDA, CDR2 SQIVND (reference sequence). Written as DNA, the CDR3 is TGTGCCACCAGGCGGCAGGGGGGAGCAACTAATGAAAAACTGTTTTTT. As protein: CATRRQGGATNEKLFF.

This chain uses TRBV7-7 with TRBJ2-3; TRBD2 is a possible D gene (5 bases). V was pared by 5 bases and J by 4 bases, with 13 bases between. This CDR3 is built from 14 residues. CDR1 and CDR2 (germline): SSHAT, FNYEAQ (reference sequence). CDR3 in DNA: TGTGCCAGCAGCGAGACTATGGGCGCAGATACGCAGTATTTT. Amino acids: CASSETMGADTQYF.

The chain is built from TRBV30 and TRBJ1-1, with unresolved D. Germline V CDR1 and CDR2: GTSNPN, SVGIG (reference sequence). The CDR3 spans 15 residues. The V gene lost 2 bases and the J gene lost 0 bases, with 13 bases spanning the gap. CDR3 DNA: TGTGCCTGGAGTAGCGGAACCTATATGAACACTGAAGCTTTCTTT. It codes for CAWSSGTYMNTEAFF.

V usage is TRBV6-5 and J usage is TRBJ2-3; 10 nucleotides agree with TRBD2. Germline V gene lookup returns CDR1 MNHEY and CDR2 SVGAGI. V lost 8 bases, J lost 3 bases, and 5 bases stayed unmatched. The CDR3 runs 14 residues. The CDR3 DNA sequence: TGTGCCAGCGGCTTAGCGGGGGGTACAGATACGCAGTATTTT. This encodes CASGLAGGTDTQYF.

The chain combines TRBV5-5 with TRBJ1-1, with D unclear. The V end lost 2 bases, the J end lost 1 base, and 9 bases lay between the germline ends. The CDR3 contains 14 residues. Germline CDR1 is SGHKS and CDR2 is YYEKEE (reference sequence). The CDR3 is CASSLLGRNTEAFF. CDR3 sequence (DNA): TGTGCCAGCAGCTTATTGGGGAGGAACACTGAAGCTTTCTTT.

V usage is TRBV4-2 and J usage is TRBJ1-4; possibly TRBD1 for D (5 bases). CDR3 length: 16 residues. CDR1 and CDR2 from the germline V gene are LGHNA and YNFKEQ. The V and J ends lost 4 bases and 0 bases respectively, with 12 bases between them. CDR3 loop: CASSLAGGATNEKLFF. In nucleotides, the CDR3 is TGTGCCAGCAGCCTCGCGGGGGGTGCAACTAATGAAAAACTGTTTTTT.

This chain's CDR3 is CASSYSGNTIYF. Here the CDR3 DNA reads TGTGCCAGCAGTTATAGTGGAAACACCATATATTTT. This sequence joins TRBV6-5 and TRBJ1-3, with unresolved D. The CDR3 totals 12 residues. From germline, CDR1 is MNHEY and CDR2 SVGAGI. Trimming took off 3 bases at V and 3 bases at J, with 3 bases between the two ends.

The chain uses TRBV6-5 and TRBJ2-5; TRBD1 matches 7 bases. Germline lookup yields CDR1 MNHEY and CDR2 SVGAGI. The CDR3 covers 13 residues. Trimming at V came to 6 bases and at J to 3 bases, leaving 4 bases not matched to a gene. This CDR3 is CASRFDREETQYF. The CDR3, as DNA: TGTGCCAGCAGGTTCGACAGGGAAGAGACCCAGTACTTC.

J is TRBJ2-3 and V is TRBV29-1; no reliable D call. CDR1 SQVTM and CDR2 ANQGSEA come from the germline V gene. Trimming removed 6 bases from V and 1 base from J, with 11 bases in between. The CDR3 consists of 13 residues. The CDR3 nucleotides are TGCAGCGTACCGTTAGCTGGCACAGATACGCAGTATTTT. Translation gives CSVPLAGTDTQYF.

This clone has only one observation. The chain is built from TRBV30 and TRBJ1-1, with no clear D. The CDR3 loop spans 13 amino acids. V was trimmed by 1 base and J by 0 bases, leaving 6 bases between them. Germline CDR1 reads GTSNPN; CDR2 reads SVGIG (reference sequence). The CDR3 DNA reads as TGTGCCTGGAGTGAACAAGTGAACACTGAAGCTTTCTTT. Amino acid sequence: CAWSEQVNTEAFF.

The chain is built from TRBV11-1 and TRBJ2-7; the match to TRBD2 covers 14 bases. The CDR3 spans 14 residues. CDR1 is SGHAT, CDR2 FQDESV, per germline (reference sequence). Trimming at V came to 3 bases and at J to 7 bases, leaving 2 bases not matched to a gene. CDR3 sequence: CASSLGLAGVEQYF. The CDR3 DNA reads as TGTGCCAGCAGCTTGGGACTAGCGGGGGTGGAGCAGTACTTC.

The V and J genes are TRBV4-1 and TRBJ1-2, with unresolved D. Germline V lookup: CDR1 MGHRA, CDR2 YSYEKL. This CDR3 comprises 12 residues. V dropped 3 bases and J dropped 1 base, with 3 bases sitting between them. The CDR3 nucleotides read TGCGCCAGCAGCCAGTATAACTATGGCTACACCTTC. Its translation: CASSQYNYGYTF.

The V gene is TRBV30, the J gene TRBJ1-2; D not certain. The CDR3 consists of 16 residues. Trimming took off 3 bases at V and 6 bases at J, with 23 bases between the two ends. Germline V CDR1 and CDR2: GTSNPN, SVGIG (reference sequence). Here the CDR3 reads CAWRTYPHGVIDGYTF. Here the CDR3 DNA reads TGTGCCTGGAGAACTTATCCCCACGGGGTAATCGATGGCTACACCTTC.

Written as DNA, the CDR3 is TGCAGCGTTGATGGGGCTGGCAATGAGCAGTTCTTC. As protein: CSVDGAGNEQFF. The chain uses TRBV29-1 and TRBJ2-1; a possible D gene is TRBD1 (5 bases). CDR3 length equals 12 residues. V was clipped by 3 bases and J by 6 bases, with 9 bases between them. Germline V gene sequence: CDR1 SQVTM, CDR2 ANQGSEA.

J is TRBJ2-3 and V is TRBV29-1; possible D gene TRBD1, 5 bases. Germline V CDR1 and CDR2: SQVTM, ANQGSEA. The CDR3 covers 13 residues. V lost 7 bases and J lost 1, with 12 bases in between. CDR3 sequence (DNA): TGCAGCGCAAACCCACAGGGCACAGATACGCAGTATTTT. Residues: CSANPQGTDTQYF.

The chain couples TRBV19 to TRBJ2-1, with 9 bases lining up with TRBD2. With V trimmed by 5 bases and J by 12 bases, 14 bases remained unmatched. The V gene's germline CDR1 is LNHDA and CDR2 SQIVND (reference sequence). This CDR3 is 15 amino acids long. Written as DNA, the CDR3 is TGTGCCAGTAGTGGTCTTCGTGTAGCGGGAGTGTGGCAGTTCTTC. As protein: CASSGLRVAGVWQFF.